A selection of T cell receptor beta chains follows, all from one sample in a study of beta chain features in type 1 diabetes. The assay was immunoSEQ multiplex PCR, and TCRdb's table has in-frame clones only and misses some. The repertoire includes roughly 380,000 clones, roughly 21% of them detected once, and around 0.045% sits in the top ten. The material sequenced was naive CD4+ T cells from blood. These receptors were collected from a woman aged 18-35 years in good health. Both conserved end residues are part of each CDR3. The order of the fields is CDR3 protein, CDR3 DNA, D gene, clone size, V gene, J gene. The D gene is left open where the match is weak. The size of a clone is reported for some rows only, either as once, few or many, or as a class for expanded clones.

CDR3: CASSLAPSGGASNTGELFF; DNA: TGTGCCAGCAGCTTAGCCCCTAGCGGGGGGGCCTCGAACACCGGGGAGCTGTTTTTT; D: TRBD2; size: -; V: TRBV7-8; J: TRBJ2-2
CDR3: CASSPSESNQPQHF; DNA: TGTGCCAGCAGCCCCTCGGAGAGCAATCAGCCCCAGCATTTT; D: -; size: -; V: TRBV9; J: TRBJ1-5
CDR3: CASSSTGEAFF; DNA: TGTGCCAGCAGCTCGACAGGCGAAGCTTTCTTT; D: -; size: -; V: TRBV7-9; J: TRBJ1-1
CDR3: CASSLTGNPQYEQYF; DNA: TGTGCCAGCAGCTTGACAGGTAACCCTCAGTACGAGCAGTACTTC; D: -; size: few; V: TRBV9; J: TRBJ2-7
CDR3: CASSPRDTGELFF; DNA: TGTGCCAGCTCACCGAGGGACACCGGGGAGCTGTTTTTT; D: -; size: few; V: TRBV18; J: TRBJ2-2
CDR3: CASSPGNVPSTEQYF; DNA: TGTGCCAGCAGCCCCGGGAATGTTCCCTCGACCGAGCAGTACTTC; D: -; size: -; V: TRBV7-9; J: TRBJ2-7
CDR3: CASSSIQGPLNQPQHF; DNA: TGTGCCAGCAGTTCCATACAGGGGCCACTCAATCAGCCCCAGCATTTT; D: TRBD1; size: -; V: TRBV7-9; J: TRBJ1-5
CDR3: CASSLGNRKNTEAFF; DNA: TGCGCCAGCAGCTTGGGTAACAGAAAGAACACTGAAGCTTTCTTT; D: -; size: few; V: TRBV5-1; J: TRBJ1-1
CDR3: CSDSDRERYGYTF; DNA: TGCAGCGATTCTGACAGGGAGCGGTATGGCTACACCTTC; D: TRBD1; size: -; V: TRBV29-1; J: TRBJ1-2
CDR3: CASSWGLAGGDEQFF; DNA: TGCGCCAGCAGCTGGGGACTAGCGGGAGGGGACGAGCAGTTCTTC; D: TRBD2; size: -; V: TRBV5-1; J: TRBJ2-1
CDR3: CASSLSSGGAYEQFF; DNA: TGTGCCAGCAGCTTAAGTAGCGGGGGGGCATACGAGCAGTTCTTC; D: TRBD2; size: few; V: TRBV7-2; J: TRBJ2-1
CDR3: CASSLAPGDPGELFF; DNA: TGTGCCAGCAGCTTGGCCCCAGGGGATCCCGGGGAGCTGTTTTTT; D: -; size: few; V: TRBV5-6; J: TRBJ2-2
CDR3: CASSTQGLGSYTF; DNA: TGTGCCAGTAGTACTCAGGGACTTGGAAGCTACACCTTC; D: -; size: few; V: TRBV19; J: TRBJ1-2
CDR3: CASSPDRNSYEQYF; DNA: TGTGCCAGCTCACCCGACAGGAACTCCTACGAGCAGTACTTC; D: -; size: few; V: TRBV18; J: TRBJ2-7